This T cell receptor beta chain was documented in a study of blood T cell repertoires in COVID-19 (TCRdb year 2020). Study-level background: Samples covering the acute and convalescent phases of COVID-19 were provided by collaborators in the United States, Italy and Spain. The samples were drawn from two sources: the first 160 participants of the ongoing ImmuneRACE study, and 950 to 1,500 subjects contributed by 6 global collaborators. The prospective study material was composed of cDNA or gDNA derived from T cells, B-cell-depleted T cells, or PBMCs. Subjects who had been exposed to COVID-19, were actively infected with it, or had recovered from it provided the deeply sampled blood TCRbeta repertoires that made up the dataset. A de-identified subject ID, COVID-19 status, age in years and sex were almost always included in the sample metadata. The repertoires were made available in a free public database intended to serve as a resource for research on the immune response to SARS-CoV-2. Where HLA class I and class II types were available, the types were taken from metadata supplied by the sample provider, not from assay-based typing. Here is what the overall study found, with its caveats: The amount of clinical and demographic metadata varied by source and participant and was provided uncurated.

TCRbeta CDR3 regions were amplified from genomic DNA using the immunoSEQ Assay, a bias-controlled multiplex PCR. The study's processing was this. Within the assay, amplification of reference gene primers was used to estimate how many nucleated cells each sample contained. To quantify the absolute abundance of each unique TCRbeta CDR3 rearrangement, sequence reads were collapsed and filtered. Productive Simpson clonality was computed per sample as the square root of Simpson's diversity index over productive rearrangements. TCRdb's version of the immuneACCESS table is confined to in-frame rearrangements and falls short of the full clone set. An unresolved V gene accounts for under half of the shortfall where checked; the remainder is of unknown origin. The DNA gave D and trimming, while V, J and clone size come from that table. The table for this sample lists roughly 430,000 clones; approximately 86% of them were counted only once. Jointly, the top ten make up around 1.9% of the sample.

A note on this clone: Its recognized antigen is unknown. No much larger clone exists at a distance of one base, and base qualities are not known.

In the prospective study, participants were roughly 18 to 100 years old, resided in fewer than 25 geographic areas of the United States, and were enrolled through a virtual design. In the prospective study, cohorts were assigned on the basis of participant-reported clinical history obtained from a screening survey and a study questionnaire. In the prospective study, whole blood, serum and a nasopharyngeal or oropharyngeal swab were collected from each participant by mobile phlebotomists. Over a 2-month period, participants in the prospective study had the option of providing additional blood draws and questionnaires. Blood samples from the prospective study were shipped frozen or at room temperature prior to DNA extraction. The CDR3, cysteine through phenylalanine, is 16 amino acids long. Kept here is only the CDR3 DNA, which spans 48 bases and is read in frame from base 1. Germline trimming amounts to 3 bases on V and 4 bases on J, with 2 as the count of junction bases outside the gene matches. The germline V gene yields KGHSH for CDR1 and LQKENI for CDR2.

The chain joins TRBV18 to TRBJ2-1, with 14 bases in between that match TRBD2. The sequencing input was PBMCs or T cells enriched from blood (not recorded which). The clonotype was recovered from a middle-aged woman with acute COVID-19. The CDR3 region: CASSPTSGGGYNEQFF. The DNA sequence is as follows: TGTGCCAGCTCACCGACTAGCGGGGGGGGGTACAATGAGCAGTTCTTC.